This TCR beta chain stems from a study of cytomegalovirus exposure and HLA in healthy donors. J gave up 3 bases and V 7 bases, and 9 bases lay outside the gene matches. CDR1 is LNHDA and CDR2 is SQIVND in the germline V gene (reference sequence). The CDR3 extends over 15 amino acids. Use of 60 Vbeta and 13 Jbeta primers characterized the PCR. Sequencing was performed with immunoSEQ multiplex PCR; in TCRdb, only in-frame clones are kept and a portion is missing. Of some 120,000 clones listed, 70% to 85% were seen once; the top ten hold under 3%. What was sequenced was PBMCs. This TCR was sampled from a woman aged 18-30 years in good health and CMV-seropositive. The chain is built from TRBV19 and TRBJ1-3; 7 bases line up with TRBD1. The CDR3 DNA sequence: TGTGCCAGTATAACACAGGGGATCAGTGGAAACACCATATATTTT. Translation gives CASITQGISGNTIYF.